What follows is one T cell receptor (beta chain) and its context. The target antigen is unknown. The entry originates in a study of T cell repertoires in cytomegalovirus infection. Study-wide background: It was recently identified HLA-C-restricted and well-studied HLA-B-restricted CMV epitopes that the study used. Through public TCR beta signatures, both CMV infection and matching HLA type were indicated.

TCRdb recomputed calls from the reads with MiXCR, one row per CDR3 protein. The table has around 770,000 distinct CDR3 sequences, almost 30% seen once; the top ten hold around 13%. Overall study findings and caveats: The ex vivo response was dominated by HLA-C-restricted CMV-specific TCR beta clonotypes.

The CDR3 is 11 amino acids. V lost 3 bases and J 3 bases, leaving 6 bases between the germline ends. Germline CDR1 reads SQVTM; CDR2 reads ANQGSEA. The source material was cultured CD8+ T cells from PBMCs, sampled from culture after CMV antigen stimulation. The chain has TRBV29-1 and TRBJ2-7; D is ambiguous. This TCR derives from a human donor in good health (CMV status not recorded). Some clones in this sample may be carry-over from other donors' samples. The CDR3 is CSVDDLYEQYF. CDR3 bases: TGCAGCGTTGACGACCTCTACGAGCAGTACTTC.